One and the same sample provided the 6 T cell receptor beta chains below, sequenced in a study of blood T cells in healthy people across ages. With a J-beta primer mix and a sample-barcoded 5' primer, a second PCR ran roughly 6 to 11 cycles. TCRdb reprocessed the 5' RACE reads via MiXCR and lists one record per CDR3 protein. The sample shows 600,000 to 900,000 distinct CDR3 sequences, around 24% of them seen only once. These data also featured in a second study, about T cells of mothers and their children.

The sample was blood. The receptors derive from a boy aged 5 to 17 in good health.

V and J are TRBV5-1 and TRBJ2-3; perhaps TRBD2 as D (6 bases). V shed 4 bases and J shed 4 bases, with 16 bases lying between them. Germline V gene sequence: CDR1 SGHRS, CDR2 YFSETQ. The CDR3 consists of 15 residues. The CDR3, as DNA: TGCGCCAGCAGCATCCCAAATGGCGGGGCAGATACGCAGTATTTT. Its protein is CASSIPNGGADTQYF.

The J gene is TRBJ2-5, the V gene TRBV21-1; the table names TRBD1, a call not compared with the DNA. TRBV21-1 is tagged as a pseudogene. The CDR3 is made up of 14 amino acids. CDR3 sequence: CASTLQGSEETQYF. As DNA, the CDR3 is TGTGCCAGCACTTTGCAGGGGAGTGAAGAGACCCAGTACTTC.

This clonotype showed up just a few times. This rearrangement joins TRBV30 to TRBJ2-5; D perhaps matches TRBD2 (6 bases). Germline assignment: CDR1 GTSNPN and CDR2 SVGIG (reference sequence). The CDR3 runs to 14 residues. V was clipped by 0 bases and J by 5 bases, with 13 bases between them. The CDR3 DNA is TGTGCCTGGAGTGTACTCGCGGGGCGGGAGACCCAGTACTTC. Amino acid sequence: CAWSVLAGRETQYF.

This clonotype occurred a few times. The gene calls are TRBV9 and TRBJ1-1; no clear D. V was clipped by 2 bases and J by 0 bases, with 5 bases between them. Looked up from germline, CDR1 is SGDLS and CDR2 is YYNGEE. The CDR3 has 13 amino acids. The CDR3 DNA reads TGTGCCAGCAGCGTGATATTGAACACTGAAGCTTTCTTT. It codes for CASSVILNTEAFF.

A few counts support this clonotype. The chain employs TRBV5-6 and TRBJ2-1; D remains ambiguous. Germline CDR1 and CDR2: SGHDT and YYEEEE. V was shortened by 0 bases and J by 3 bases, with 10 bases between the two germline ends. The CDR3 consists of 15 residues. For the CDR3, the DNA is TGTGCCAGCAGCTTGGGATCGGCGGACTACAATGAGCAGTTCTTC. Protein sequence: CASSLGSADYNEQFF.

The CDR3 DNA reads as TGTGCCTGGAGTGACCCGGACAGGTTCTATGGCTACACCTTC. Its protein is CAWSDPDRFYGYTF. V and J are TRBV30 and TRBJ1-2, with 7 nucleotides matching TRBD1. Germline V CDR1 and CDR2: GTSNPN, SVGIG (reference sequence). The CDR3 has 14 amino acids. With V trimmed by 1 base and J by 4 bases, 6 bases remained unmatched.